Below, 13 T cell receptor beta chains from the same sample are listed, as sequenced in a study of CD8+CD57+ T cells in acquired aplastic anemia. CDR3 and TCR beta VDJ profiling relied on genomic DNA as the template. Each CDR3 protein gets one entry after TCRdb re-called the reads with MiXCR. The sample records some 170,000 distinct CDR3 sequences, 40% to 50% being singletons. It was patients with CD8+CD57+ cell expansion by flow cytometry who were chosen for sequencing. Sequencing input: sorted CD4+, CD8+, or CD8+CD57+ T cells (not recorded which) from PBMCs. The source is a human donor with aplastic anemia.

This clonotype showed up many times. One end of the junction varies from germline; a read error may be responsible. The rearrangement uses TRBV7-7 and TRBJ2-5; D possibly corresponds to TRBD1 (6 bases). This CDR3 has 14 amino acids. The germline V gene encodes CDR1 SSHAT and CDR2 FNYEAQ (reference sequence). CDR3 sequence: CASSLDSVLETQYF. Written as DNA, the CDR3 is TGTGCTAGCAGCTTGGACAGTGTATTGGAGACCCAGTACTTC. The full variable domain, in which reference TRBV7-7 and TRBJ2-5 provide the parts outside the CDR3, is GAGVSQSPRYKVTKRGQDVTLRCDPISSHATLYWYQQALGQGPEFLTYFNYEAQPDKSGLPSDRFSAERPEGSISTLTIQRTEQRDSAMYRCASSLDSVLETQYFGPGTRLLVL.

The chain carries TRBV7-3 and TRBJ2-2; D remains ambiguous. V was pared by 2 bases and J by 7 bases, with 17 bases between. CDR3 size: 16 residues. The V gene's germline CDR1 is SGHTA and CDR2 FQGTGA. The chain's CDR3 is CASSLGPRNLNGELFF. CDR3 nucleotides: TGTGCCAGCAGCTTAGGCCCCCGCAATTTAAACGGGGAGCTGTTTTTT.

J is TRBJ2-2 and V is TRBV20-1, with D maybe TRBD2 (6 bases). Trimming cost V 3 bases and J 5 bases, with 13 bases left between them. Looked up from germline, CDR1 is DFQATT and CDR2 is SNEGSKA (reference sequence). This CDR3 has 14 residues. The CDR3 sequence is CSASGRWLTGELFF. The CDR3 nucleotides are TGCAGTGCTAGCGGGAGATGGTTGACCGGGGAGCTGTTTTTT.

This chain joins TRBV5-6 and TRBJ2-7; tentative D call: TRBD2 (5 bases). The CDR3 has 14 amino acids. Germline lookup yields CDR1 SGHDT and CDR2 YYEEEE. V lost 4 bases, J lost 3 bases, and 14 bases lay in between. The CDR3 reads CASSIPGEGYEQYF. Written as DNA, the CDR3 is TGTGCCAGCAGCATCCCCGGGGAAGGCTACGAGCAGTACTTC.

This chain connects TRBV20-1 to TRBJ1-6; 10 positions match TRBD1. Trimming at V came to 6 bases and at J to 11 bases, leaving 13 bases not matched to a gene. The CDR3 length is 15 residues. CDR1 and CDR2 from the germline V gene are DFQATT and SNEGSKA (reference sequence). DNA of the CDR3: TGCAGTGCCAGATTAACGGGACAGGGGAATCCACCCCTCCACTTT. Residues: CSARLTGQGNPPLHF.

V is TRBV4-1 and J is TRBJ1-6; D gene uncertain. Germline values: CDR1 MGHRA, CDR2 YSYEKL. The CDR3 is 14 amino acids. Trimming left V 0 bases short and J 8 bases short, with 8 bases between. The CDR3 region has the DNA TGCGCCAGCAGCCAAGAATCGGGGTATTCACCCCTCCACTTT. It encodes CASSQESGYSPLHF.

CDR3 protein: CASSLVAGGFSPLHF. The CDR3 nucleotides are TGTGCCAGCAGCTTAGTGGCCGGGGGCTTTTCACCCCTCCACTTT. The chain joins TRBV7-2 to TRBJ1-6; TRBD1 is a possible D gene (6 bases). The ends were cut back, 1 base at V and 9 bases at J, with 13 bases in the middle. The CDR3 runs to 15 residues. Germline CDR1 SGHTA, CDR2 FQGNSA.

This clonotype was detected only a few times. The gene calls are TRBV29-1 and TRBJ2-3; 10 bases are shared with TRBD2. V gave up 7 bases and J gave up 3 bases; unmatched junction bases: 7. CDR1 is SQVTM, CDR2 ANQGSEA, per germline. The CDR3 contains 14 residues. The DNA of the CDR3 is TGCAGCGGTTCTAGCGGGGGCGATACAGATACGCAGTATTTT. This encodes CSGSSGGDTDTQYF.

Turning to this clonotype: This may come from a read error, since a much larger clone is one base off. Since the CDR3 does not end with the conserved phenylalanine or tryptophan, this likely comes from a read error. As DNA, the CDR3 is TGCAGTGCTTACACCGGGTCCCAGGAGGCTTTCCTT. This codes for CSAYTGSQEAFL. V usage is TRBV20-1 and J usage is TRBJ1-1, with D unclear. CDR3 length: 12 amino acids. Germline V gives CDR1 DFQATT, CDR2 SNEGSKA (reference sequence). V shed 5 bases and J shed 11 bases, with 18 bases lying between them.

This clonotype was observed many times. J is TRBJ2-1 and V is TRBV4-2; 10 bases line up with TRBD1. Germline CDR1 is LGHNA and CDR2 is YNFKEQ. V gave up 0 bases and J gave up 5 bases; unmatched junction bases: 4. There are 16 residues in the CDR3. CDR3 in amino acids: CASSQDRDRGHNEQFF. DNA of the CDR3: TGTGCCAGCAGCCAAGATCGGGACAGGGGTCACAATGAGCAGTTCTTC.

The DNA of the CDR3 is TGTGCCACCAGTGGAGTAGCGGGAGGAGATACAGCGACCGGGGAGCTGTTTTTT. This encodes CATSGVAGGDTATGELFF. The genes are TRBV24-1 and TRBJ2-2; 10 bases fit TRBD2. CDR3 length: 18 amino acids. Germline values: CDR1 KGHDR, CDR2 SFDVKD. The V segment lost 5 bases and the J segment 5 bases; nucleotides outside the gene matches: 13.

V usage is TRBV27 and J usage is TRBJ1-1; D is uncertain. CDR3 length: 14 residues. Germline V gene lookup returns CDR1 MNHEY and CDR2 SMNVEV (reference sequence). Trimming removed 5 bases from V and 1 base from J, with 11 bases in between. The CDR3 here is CASSNGRKNTEAFF. CDR3 coding DNA: TGTGCCAGCAGTAACGGACGCAAGAACACTGAAGCTTTCTTT.

This clonotype has a count of ten or more. The CDR3 protein is CSVRLQGNTEAFF. CDR3 sequence (DNA): TGCAGCGTGAGGCTACAGGGGAACACTGAAGCTTTCTTT. The rearrangement links TRBV29-1 to TRBJ1-1; tentative D call: TRBD1 (6 bases). CDR1 is SQVTM, CDR2 ANQGSEA, per germline. V gave up 6 bases and J gave up 1 base, with 12 bases separating them. The CDR3 has 13 amino acids.